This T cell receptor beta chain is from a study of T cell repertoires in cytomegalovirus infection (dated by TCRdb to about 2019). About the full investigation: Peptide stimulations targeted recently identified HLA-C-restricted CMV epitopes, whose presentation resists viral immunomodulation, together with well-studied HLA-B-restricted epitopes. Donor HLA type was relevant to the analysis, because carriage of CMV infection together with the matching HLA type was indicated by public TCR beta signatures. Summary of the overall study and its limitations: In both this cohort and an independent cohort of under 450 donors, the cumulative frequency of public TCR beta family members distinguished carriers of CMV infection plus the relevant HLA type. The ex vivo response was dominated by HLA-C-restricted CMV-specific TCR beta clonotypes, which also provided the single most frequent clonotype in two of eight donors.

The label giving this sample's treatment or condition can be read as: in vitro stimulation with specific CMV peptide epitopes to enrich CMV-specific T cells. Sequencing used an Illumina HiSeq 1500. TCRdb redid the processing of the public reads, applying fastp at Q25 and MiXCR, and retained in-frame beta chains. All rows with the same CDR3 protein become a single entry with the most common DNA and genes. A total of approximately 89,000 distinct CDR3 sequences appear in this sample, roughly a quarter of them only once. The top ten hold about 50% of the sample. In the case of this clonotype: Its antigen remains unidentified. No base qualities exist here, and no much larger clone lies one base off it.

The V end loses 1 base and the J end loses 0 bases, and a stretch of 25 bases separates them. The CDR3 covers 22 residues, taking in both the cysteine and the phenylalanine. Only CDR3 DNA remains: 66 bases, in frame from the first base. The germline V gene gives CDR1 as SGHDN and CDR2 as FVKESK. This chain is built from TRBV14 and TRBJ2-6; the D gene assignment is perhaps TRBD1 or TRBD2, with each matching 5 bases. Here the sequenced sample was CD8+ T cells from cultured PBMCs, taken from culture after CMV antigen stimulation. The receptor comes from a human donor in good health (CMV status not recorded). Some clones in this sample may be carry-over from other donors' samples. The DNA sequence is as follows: TGTGCCAGCAGCCAAGTAGGGGCGGTTCCGGGACCGTCTTCCTCTGGGGCCAACGTCCTGACTTTC. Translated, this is CASSQVGAVPGPSSSGANVLTF.